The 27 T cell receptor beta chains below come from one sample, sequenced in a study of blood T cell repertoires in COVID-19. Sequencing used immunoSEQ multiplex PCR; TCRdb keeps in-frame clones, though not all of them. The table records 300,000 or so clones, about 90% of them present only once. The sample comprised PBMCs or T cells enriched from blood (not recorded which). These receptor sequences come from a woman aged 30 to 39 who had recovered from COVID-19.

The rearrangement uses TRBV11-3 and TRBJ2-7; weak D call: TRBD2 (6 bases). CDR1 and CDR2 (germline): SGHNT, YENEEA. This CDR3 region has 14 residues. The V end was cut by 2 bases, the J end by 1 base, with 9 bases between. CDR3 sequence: CASSLFGGSYEQYF. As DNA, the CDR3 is TGTGCCAGCAGCTTATTCGGGGGATCCTACGAGCAGTACTTC.

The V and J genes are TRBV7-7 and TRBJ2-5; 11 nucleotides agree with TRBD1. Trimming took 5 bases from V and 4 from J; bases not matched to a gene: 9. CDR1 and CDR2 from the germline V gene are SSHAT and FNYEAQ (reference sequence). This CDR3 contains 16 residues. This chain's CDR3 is CASSPGRGTGGETQYF. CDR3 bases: TGTGCCAGCAGCCCCGGCCGGGGGACAGGGGGAGAGACCCAGTACTTC.

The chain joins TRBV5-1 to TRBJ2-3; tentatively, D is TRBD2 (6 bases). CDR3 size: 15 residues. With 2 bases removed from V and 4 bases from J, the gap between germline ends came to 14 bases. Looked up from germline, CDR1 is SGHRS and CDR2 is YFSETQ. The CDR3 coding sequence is TGCGCCAGCAGCTTTGTAAGCGGGCGAGCAGATACGCAGTATTTT. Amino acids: CASSFVSGRADTQYF.

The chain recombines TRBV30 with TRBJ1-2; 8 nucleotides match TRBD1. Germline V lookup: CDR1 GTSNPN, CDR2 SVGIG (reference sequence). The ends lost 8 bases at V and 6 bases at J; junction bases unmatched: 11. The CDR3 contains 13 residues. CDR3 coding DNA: TGTGCCGGAAGCTACAGGGGGAGGGATGGCTACACCTTC. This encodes CAGSYRGRDGYTF.

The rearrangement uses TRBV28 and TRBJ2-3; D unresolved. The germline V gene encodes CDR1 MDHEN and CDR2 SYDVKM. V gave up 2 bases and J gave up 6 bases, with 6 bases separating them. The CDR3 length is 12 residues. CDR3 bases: TGTGCCAGCAGTTTAGGGCGCGATACGCAGTATTTT. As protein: CASSLGRDTQYF.

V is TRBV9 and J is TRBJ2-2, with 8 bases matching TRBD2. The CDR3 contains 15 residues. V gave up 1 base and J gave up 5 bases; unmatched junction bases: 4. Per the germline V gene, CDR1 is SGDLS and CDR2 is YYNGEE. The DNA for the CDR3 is TGTGCCAGCAGCGTAACCAGCGGGGGAACCGGGGAGCTGTTTTTT. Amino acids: CASSVTSGGTGELFF.

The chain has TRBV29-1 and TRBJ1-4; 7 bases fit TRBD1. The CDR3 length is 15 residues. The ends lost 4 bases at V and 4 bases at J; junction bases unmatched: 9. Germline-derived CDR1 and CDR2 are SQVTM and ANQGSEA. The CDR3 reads CSVATEGQDNEKLFF. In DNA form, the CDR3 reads TGCAGCGTTGCCACCGAAGGACAGGATAATGAAAAACTGTTTTTT.

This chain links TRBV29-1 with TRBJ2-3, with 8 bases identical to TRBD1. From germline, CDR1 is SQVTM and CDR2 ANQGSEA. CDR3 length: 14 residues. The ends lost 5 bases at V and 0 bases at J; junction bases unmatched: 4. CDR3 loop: CSVSDRASTDTQYF. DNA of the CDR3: TGCAGCGTTTCGGACAGGGCAAGCACAGATACGCAGTATTTT.

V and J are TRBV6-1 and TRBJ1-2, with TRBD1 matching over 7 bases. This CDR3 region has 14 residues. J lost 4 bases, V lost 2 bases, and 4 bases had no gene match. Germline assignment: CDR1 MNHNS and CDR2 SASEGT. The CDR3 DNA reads TGTGCCAGCAGTGAATCGGGGACAGTCTATGGCTACACCTTC. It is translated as CASSESGTVYGYTF.

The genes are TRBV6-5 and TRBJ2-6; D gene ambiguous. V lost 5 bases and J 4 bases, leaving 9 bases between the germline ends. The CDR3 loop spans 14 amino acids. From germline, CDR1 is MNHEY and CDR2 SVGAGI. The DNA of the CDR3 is TGTGCCAGCAGTAGCAGACTGGGGGCCAACGTCCTGACTTTC. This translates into CASSSRLGANVLTF.

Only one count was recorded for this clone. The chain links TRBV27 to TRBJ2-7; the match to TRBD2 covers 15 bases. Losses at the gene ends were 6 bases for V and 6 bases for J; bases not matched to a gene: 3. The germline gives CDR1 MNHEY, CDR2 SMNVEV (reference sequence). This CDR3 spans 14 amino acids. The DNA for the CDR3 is TGTGCCAGCAGCGGACTAGCGGGGGGGCGCGAGCAGTACTTC. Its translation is CASSGLAGGREQYF.

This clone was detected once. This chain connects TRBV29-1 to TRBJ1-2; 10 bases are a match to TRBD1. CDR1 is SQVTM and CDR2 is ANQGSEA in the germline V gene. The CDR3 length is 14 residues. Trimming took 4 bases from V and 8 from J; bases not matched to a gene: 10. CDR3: CSVGNPDRGHGYTF. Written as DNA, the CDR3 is TGCAGCGTTGGAAACCCCGACAGGGGGCACGGCTACACCTTC.

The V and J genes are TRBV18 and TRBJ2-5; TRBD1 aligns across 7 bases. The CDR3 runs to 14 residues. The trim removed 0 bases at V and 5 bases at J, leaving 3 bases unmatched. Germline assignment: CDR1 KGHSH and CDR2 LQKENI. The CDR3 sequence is CASSPPGQRETQYF. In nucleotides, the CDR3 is TGTGCCAGCTCACCACCGGGACAGAGGGAGACCCAGTACTTC.

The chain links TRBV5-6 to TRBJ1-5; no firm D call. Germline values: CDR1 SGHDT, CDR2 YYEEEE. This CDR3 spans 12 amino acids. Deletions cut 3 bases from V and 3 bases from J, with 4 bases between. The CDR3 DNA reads TGTGCCAGCAGCTCTAACAATCAGCCCCAGCATTTT. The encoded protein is CASSSNNQPQHF.

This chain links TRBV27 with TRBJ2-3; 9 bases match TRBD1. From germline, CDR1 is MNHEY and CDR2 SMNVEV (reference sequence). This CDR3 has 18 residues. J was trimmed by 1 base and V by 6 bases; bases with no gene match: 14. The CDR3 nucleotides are TGTGCCAGCAGGCCGGGACAGGGTCGTCAAGGGGGCACAGATACGCAGTATTTT. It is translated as CASRPGQGRQGGTDTQYF.

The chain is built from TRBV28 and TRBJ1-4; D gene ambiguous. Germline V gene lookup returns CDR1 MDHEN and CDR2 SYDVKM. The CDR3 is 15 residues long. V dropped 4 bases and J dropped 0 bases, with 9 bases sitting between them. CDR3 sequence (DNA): TGTGCCAGCAGTTCCCCGCGAACAACTAATGAAAAACTGTTTTTT. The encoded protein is CASSSPRTTNEKLFF.

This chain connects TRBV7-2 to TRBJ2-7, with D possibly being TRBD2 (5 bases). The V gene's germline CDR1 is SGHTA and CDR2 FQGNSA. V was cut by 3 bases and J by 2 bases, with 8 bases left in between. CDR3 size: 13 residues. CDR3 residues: CASSFGSAYEQYF. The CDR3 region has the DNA TGTGCCAGCAGCTTTGGGAGTGCCTACGAGCAGTACTTC.

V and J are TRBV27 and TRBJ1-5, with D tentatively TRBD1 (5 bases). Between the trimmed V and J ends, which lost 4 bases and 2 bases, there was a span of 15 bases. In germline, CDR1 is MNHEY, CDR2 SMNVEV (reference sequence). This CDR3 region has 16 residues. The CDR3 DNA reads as TGTGCCAGCAGTTATACCGCGACGGGGGGCAATCAGCCCCAGCATTTT. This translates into CASSYTATGGNQPQHF.

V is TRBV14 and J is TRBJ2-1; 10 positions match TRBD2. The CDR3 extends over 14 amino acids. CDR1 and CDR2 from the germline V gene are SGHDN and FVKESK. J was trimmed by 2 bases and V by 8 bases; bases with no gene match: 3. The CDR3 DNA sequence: TGTGCCAGCCAGCGGGGGGGGACCTACAATGAGCAGTTCTTC. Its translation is CASQRGGTYNEQFF.

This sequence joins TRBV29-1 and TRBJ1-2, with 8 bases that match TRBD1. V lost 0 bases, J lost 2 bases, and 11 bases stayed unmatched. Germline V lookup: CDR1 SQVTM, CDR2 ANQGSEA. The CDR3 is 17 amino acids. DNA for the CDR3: TGCAGCGTTGAAGATGGTTGGGGGGCAGGGGGCAACTATGGCTACACCTTC. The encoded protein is CSVEDGWGAGGNYGYTF.

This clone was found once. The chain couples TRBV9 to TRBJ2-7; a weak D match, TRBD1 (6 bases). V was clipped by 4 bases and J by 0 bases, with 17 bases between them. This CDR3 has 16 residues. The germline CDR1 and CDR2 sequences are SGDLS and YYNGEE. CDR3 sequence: CASSRSQGRSSYEQYF. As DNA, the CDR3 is TGTGCCAGCAGCCGTAGTCAGGGGCGCTCCTCCTACGAGCAGTACTTC.

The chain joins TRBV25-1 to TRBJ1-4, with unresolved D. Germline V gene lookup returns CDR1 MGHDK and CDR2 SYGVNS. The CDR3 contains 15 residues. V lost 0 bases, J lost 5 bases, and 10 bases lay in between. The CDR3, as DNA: TGTGCCAGCAGTGAATATGTTTATAGAAATGAAAAACTGTTTTTT. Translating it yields CASSEYVYRNEKLFF. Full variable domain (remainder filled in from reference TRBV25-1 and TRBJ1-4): EADIYQTPRYLVIGTGKKITLECSQTMGHDKMYWYQQDPGMELHLIHYSYGVNSTEKGDLSSESTVSRIRTEHFPLTLESARPSHTSQYLCASSEYVYRNEKLFFGSGTQLSVL.

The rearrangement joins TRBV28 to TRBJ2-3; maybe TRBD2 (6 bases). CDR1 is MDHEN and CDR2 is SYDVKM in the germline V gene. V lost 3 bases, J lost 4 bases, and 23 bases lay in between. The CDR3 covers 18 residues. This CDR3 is CASSFPPLRIAVADTQYF. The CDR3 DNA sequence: TGTGCCAGCAGTTTCCCCCCACTGCGTATAGCGGTGGCAGATACGCAGTATTTT.

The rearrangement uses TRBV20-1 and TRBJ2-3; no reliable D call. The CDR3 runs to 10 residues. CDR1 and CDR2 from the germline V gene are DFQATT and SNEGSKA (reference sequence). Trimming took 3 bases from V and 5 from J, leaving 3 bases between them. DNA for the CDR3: TGCAGTGCTAGCCTAGATACGCAGTATTTT. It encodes CSASLDTQYF.

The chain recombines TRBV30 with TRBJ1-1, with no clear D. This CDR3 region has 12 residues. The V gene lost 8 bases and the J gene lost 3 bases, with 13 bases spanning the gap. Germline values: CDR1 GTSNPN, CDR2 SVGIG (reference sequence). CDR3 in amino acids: CAHTPQDTEAFF. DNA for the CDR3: TGTGCCCACACCCCCCAGGACACTGAAGCTTTCTTT.

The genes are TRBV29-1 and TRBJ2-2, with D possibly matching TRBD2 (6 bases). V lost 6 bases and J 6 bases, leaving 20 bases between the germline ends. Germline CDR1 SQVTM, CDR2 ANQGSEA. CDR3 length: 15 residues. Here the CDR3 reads CSVNGLGRPSGELFF. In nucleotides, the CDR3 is TGCAGCGTAAATGGGCTAGGGAGGCCCTCCGGGGAGCTGTTTTTT.

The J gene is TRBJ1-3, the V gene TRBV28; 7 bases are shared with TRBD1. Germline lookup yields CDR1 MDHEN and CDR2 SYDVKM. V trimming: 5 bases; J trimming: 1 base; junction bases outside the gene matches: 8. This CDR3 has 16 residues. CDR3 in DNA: TGTGCCAGCAGTCCCGCGGGCAGGGGGTCTGGAAACACCATATATTTT. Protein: CASSPAGRGSGNTIYF. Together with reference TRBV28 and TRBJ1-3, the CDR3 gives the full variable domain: DVKVTQSSRYLVKRTGEKVFLECVQDMDHENMFWYRQDPGLGLRLIYFSYDVKMKEKGDIPEGYSVSREKKERFSLILESASTNQTSMYLCASSPAGRGSGNTIYFGEGSWLTVV.